This is a list of T cell receptor beta chains from one sample in a study of blood T cells in healthy people across ages. TCRdb used MiXCR to reprocess the 5' RACE reads, holding one entry per CDR3 protein. Altogether over 750,000 distinct CDR3 sequences are present, about 25% being singletons, with the ten largest covering 9.4%. These same records also appear under a second study, on T cells of mothers and their children.

The sequencing input was blood. These receptors were collected from a boy aged 5-17 years in good health. The CDR3 runs from the conserved cysteine through the conserved F or W. D genes are given only for firm matches. Not every row has a clone size; where given, it reads once, few, many or a size class.

j_gene | d_gene | v_gene | abundance | CDR3nt | CDR3aa
TRBJ2-2 | - | TRBV6-1 | few | TGTGCCAGCGCGGGGGCCAACACCGGGGAGCTGTTTTTT | CASAGANTGELFF
TRBJ2-7 | - | TRBV2 | - | TGTGCCAGCAGTGATAAGCATGGGTCCCTCGAGTACTTC | CASSDKHGSLEYF
TRBJ1-2 | TRBD1 | TRBV6-2/TRBV6-3 | few | TGTGCCAGCAGTGATCCCCGACAGGGGAGAAATGGCTACACCTTC | CASSDPRQGRNGYTF
TRBJ1-5 | TRBD1 | TRBV6-5 | - | TGTGCTTCGGCAGGGGGGCCCCAATACCCCCAGCATTTT | CASAGGPQYPQHF
TRBJ1-2 | TRBD1 | TRBV28 | - | TGTGCCAACAGGCCGTGGGGTTCCGGGACAGATGGCTACACCTTC | CANRPWGSGTDGYTF
TRBJ2-3 | - | TRBV12-3/TRBV12-4 | few | TGTGCCAGCAGTTTTGGCGGATTCACAGATACGCAGTATTTT | CASSFGGFTDTQYF
TRBJ2-3 | TRBD1 | TRBV6-6 | - | TGTGCCAGCAGTCACACAGGGGGGGATACGCAGTATTTT | CASSHTGGDTQYF
TRBJ2-3 | TRBD2 | TRBV4-1 | few | TGCGCCAGCAGCCAAGTGGCCCTAGCGGTAGATACGCAGTATTTT | CASSQVALAVDTQYF
TRBJ1-1 | - | TRBV28 | few | TGTGCCAGCCCCCCCCTTGGGAGTGACTTGGGGAACACTGAAGCTTTCTTT | CASPPLGSDLGNTEAFF
TRBJ1-2 | TRBD1 | TRBV29-1 | - | TGCAGCGCTCAGACCGGGACAGCCGAAACCTGGGGCTACACCTTC | CSAQTGTAETWGYTF
TRBJ2-1 | TRBD2 | TRBV2 | many | TGTGCCAGCAGTGATACGGCTAGCGGGGGGGGTTACAATGAGCAGTTCTTC | CASSDTASGGGYNEQFF
TRBJ1-1 | - | TRBV4-1 | few | TGCGCCAGCGGGGGGATATTGGGAACTGAAGCTTTCTTT | CASGGILGTEAFF
TRBJ2-7 | - | TRBV27 | few | TGTGCCAGCAGCACAATAGGTGCATTTGGCGAGCAGTACTTC | CASSTIGAFGEQYF
TRBJ2-3 | - | TRBV6-5 | - | TGTGCCAGCAGTTACTCTAGGACTACAATATCCACAGATACGCAGTATTTT | CASSYSRTTISTDTQYF
TRBJ1-2 | - | TRBV2 | - | TGTGCCAGCAGTGACCGGGGGGGCAGTAACTATGGCTACACCTTC | CASSDRGGSNYGYTF
TRBJ2-1 | TRBD2 | TRBV7-9 | few | TGTGCCAGCAGCTTCACTAGCGGGGGGGTCGATGAGCAGTTCTTC | CASSFTSGGVDEQFF
TRBJ2-1 | - | TRBV18 | few | TGTGCCAGCTCACCATCGCAGCACAATGAGCAGTTCTTC | CASSPSQHNEQFF
TRBJ2-1 | - | TRBV20-1 | few | TGCAGTGCTAGGGAGGGGCCAACCTACAATGAGCAGTTCTTC | CSAREGPTYNEQFF
TRBJ2-1 | - | TRBV5-5 | few | TGTGCCAGCAGCTACCTAAAACGGGATGAGCAGTTCTTC | CASSYLKRDEQFF
TRBJ2-3 | - | TRBV24-1 | once | TGTGCCACCAGTGATTTGCCTTCAGATACGCAGTATTTT | CATSDLPSDTQYF
TRBJ1-2 | - | TRBV29-1 | - | TGCAGCGTTGAAGACGGCGGGGACCGGATAAACTATGGCTACACCTTC | CSVEDGGDRINYGYTF
TRBJ2-5 | - | TRBV15 | - | TGTGCCACCAGCAGACCGGGACGTACGGGAGAGACCCAGTACTTC | CATSRPGRTGETQYF
TRBJ2-3 | - | TRBV27 | - | TGTGCCAGCAGTTCTATTTCGGCCACAGATACGCAGTATTTT | CASSSISATDTQYF
TRBJ1-2 | - | TRBV7-9 | few | TGTGCCAGCTACCCCGGAGGGGTTAACTATGGCTACACCTTC | CASYPGGVNYGYTF
TRBJ2-7 | - | TRBV5-1 | few | TGCGCCAGCAGCTTGGCGACGGGGAATACCTACGAGCAGTACTTC | CASSLATGNTYEQYF
TRBJ2-7 | - | TRBV5-8 | few | - | CASTPPFPTSSTSGHGNF
TRBJ1-1 | TRBD1 | TRBV6-5 | few | TGTGCCAGCAGGCGACAGGGATTACAGGGCGAAGCTTTCTTT | CASRRQGLQGEAFF
TRBJ2-3 | TRBD2 | TRBV7-9 | few | TGTGCCAGCAGCTCCCCTTTAGCGGGAGGATCCCTAGATACGCAGTATTTT | CASSSPLAGGSLDTQYF
TRBJ2-7 | - | TRBV5-1 | - | TGCGCCAGCAGCTTGGCTGGGGTAGGCTACGAGCAGTACTTC | CASSLAGVGYEQYF
TRBJ1-5 | - | TRBV12-3/TRBV12-4 | - | TGTGCCAGCAGTTTTTGGGGGTACAATCAGCCCCAGCATTTT | CASSFWGYNQPQHF
TRBJ2-1 | TRBD2 | TRBV20-1 | - | TGCAGTGCCCGGACTAGCGGGACCGCCGGCCACAATGAGCAGTTCTTC | CSARTSGTAGHNEQFF
TRBJ2-1 | TRBD1 | TRBV29-1 | few | TGCAGCGAGGACAGGGACCCTTACAATGAGCAGTTCTTC | CSEDRDPYNEQFF
TRBJ2-3 | TRBD2 | TRBV6-4 | few | TGTGCCAGCAGTATGGAACTAGCGGGAGCAGATACGCAGTATTTT | CASSMELAGADTQYF
TRBJ1-6 | - | TRBV20-1 | - | TGCAGTGCTAGAGGGGTTCAGAATTCACCCCTCCACTTT | CSARGVQNSPLHF
TRBJ2-7 | TRBD1 | TRBV7-2 | - | TGTGCCAGCAGCCACTTGGGACAGGGGGCAAGGGAGCAGTACTTC | CASSHLGQGAREQYF
TRBJ2-3 | TRBD1 | TRBV6-6 | - | TGTGCCAGCAGTATCGGGACAGTTAGCACAGATACGCAGTATTTT | CASSIGTVSTDTQYF
TRBJ2-1 | - | TRBV6-5 | - | TGTGCCAGCAGTCCCCCACTTCGTAATGAGCAGTTCTTC | CASSPPLRNEQFF
TRBJ2-7 | - | TRBV20-1 | - | TGCAGTGCTAGAGACCCCATTTCCCAGAGTACCTACGAGCAGTACTTC | CSARDPISQSTYEQYF
TRBJ2-7 | TRBD2 | TRBV20-1 | few | TGCAGTGCTACGGCACTAGCGGGGATCTACGAGCAGTACTTC | CSATALAGIYEQYF
TRBJ2-1 | TRBD2 | TRBV29-1 | - | TGCAGCTCGGAAGGGACTAGCGCCCAGAGAGGCTCCTACAATGAGCAGTTCTTC | CSSEGTSAQRGSYNEQFF